The 4 T cell receptor beta chains listed next were all sequenced from one sample in a study of T-cell reconstitution after alpha-beta-depleted transplantation in children. As it was prepared, the TCRbeta library received unique molecular identifiers. TCRdb redid the calling of the PCR reads with MiXCR, one entry per CDR3 protein. The table shows 800,000 to 1,000,000 distinct CDR3 sequences, with about 26% occurring only once. Sequencing used PBMCs, mostly from graft donor cells, obtained 360 days after TCRalphabeta/CD19-depleted stem cell transplant. These receptors originate from a boy in the first two years of life who had a stem cell transplant for SCID, so the T cells may come from the graft donor.

This sequence joins TRBV12-3 or TRBV12-4 and TRBJ1-1, with 8 nucleotides matching TRBD1. The CDR3 is 14 residues long. Trimming cost V 8 bases and J 5 bases; bases outside gene matches: 10. The CDR3 is CASALGQGVTEAFF. CDR3 DNA: TGTGCCAGCGCACTTGGACAGGGCGTAACTGAAGCTTTCTTT.

This clonotype was recorded a few times. V usage is TRBV20-1 and J usage is TRBJ2-7, with D tentatively TRBD2 (5 bases). The CDR3 is made up of 15 amino acids. V shed 0 bases and J shed 3 bases, with 15 bases lying between them. Germline CDR1 and CDR2: DFQATT and SNEGSKA (reference sequence). Written as DNA, the CDR3 is TGCAGTGCTAGAGATCCCAGTCCTAGCCACTACGAGCAGTACTTC. Protein sequence: CSARDPSPSHYEQYF.

The rearrangement joins TRBV4-3 to TRBJ2-7, with a tentative D call TRBD1 (5 bases). The CDR3 is 15 residues long. Germline-derived CDR1 and CDR2 are LGHNA and YSLEER. V was cut by 4 bases and J by 0 bases, with 13 bases left in between. As DNA, the CDR3 is TGCGCCAGCAGCCCGGTGGGGCAGGCCTCCTACGAGCAGTACTTC. Its protein is CASSPVGQASYEQYF.

This chain links TRBV14 with TRBJ2-1; 8 nucleotides line up with TRBD1. J was trimmed by 6 bases and V by 4 bases; bases with no gene match: 8. The CDR3 sequence is 15 residues long. Germline V CDR1 and CDR2: SGHDN, FVKESK. In nucleotides, the CDR3 is TGTGCCAGCAGCCGTTACAGGGGGAATCGCAATGAGCAGTTCTTC. This codes for CASSRYRGNRNEQFF.